Shown below are 22 T cell receptor beta chains from a single sample sequenced in a study of T cell responses to AZD1222 COVID-19 vaccine. Measured with immunoSEQ multiplex PCR; TCRdb has only the in-frame clones, and not every one. This table has about 120,000 clones, 85% to 90% appearing once. The sequencing used peripheral blood, collected on day 0 of AZD1222 vaccination. These receptors were taken from an adult in good health.

In this sample, this clone turned up once. This rearrangement joins TRBV27 to TRBJ1-5; D is uncertain. CDR3 length: 15 residues. The germline gives CDR1 MNHEY, CDR2 SMNVEV (reference sequence). Trimming stripped 5 bases from V and 0 bases from J, with 11 bases between. The CDR3 DNA sequence: TGTGCCAGCAGTCCCGGACTGATTAGCAATCAGCCCCAGCATTTT. It codes for CASSPGLISNQPQHF.

This chain connects TRBV28 to TRBJ2-4; D is possibly TRBD1 (6 bases). Trimming shortened V by 3 bases and J by 2 bases, and 11 bases separated the two germline ends. Germline V gene lookup returns CDR1 MDHEN and CDR2 SYDVKM. The CDR3 length is 15 residues. The CDR3 here is CASSLRGTTKNIQYF. The CDR3 DNA follows: TGTGCCAGCAGTTTGAGGGGGACGACCAAAAACATTCAGTACTTC.

V is TRBV5-6 and J is TRBJ2-5; TRBD2 is a possible D gene (5 bases). V was trimmed by 4 bases and J by 2 bases, leaving 18 bases between them. Germline assignment: CDR1 SGHDT and CDR2 YYEEEE. The CDR3 loop spans 16 amino acids. The CDR3 DNA follows: TGTGCCAGCAGCCCAGATACGGGGAGAGAGCAAGAGACCCAGTACTTC. Translating it yields CASSPDTGREQETQYF.

This chain joins TRBV4-1 and TRBJ2-7; D unclear. This CDR3 spans 14 amino acids. In germline, CDR1 is MGHRA, CDR2 YSYEKL. With 0 bases removed from V and 2 bases from J, the gap between germline ends came to 8 bases. CDR3 protein: CASSQDKSTYEQYF. The CDR3 region has the DNA TGCGCCAGCAGCCAAGATAAAAGTACCTACGAGCAGTACTTC.

This clone was seen just once. This chain connects TRBV15 to TRBJ1-4; D gene uncertain. With 1 base removed from V and 10 bases from J, the gap between germline ends came to 10 bases. The germline CDR1 and CDR2 sequences are LNHNV and YYDKDF (reference sequence). The CDR3 is 13 amino acids. The chain's CDR3 is CATSRGAGRKLFF. The DNA for the CDR3 is TGTGCCACCAGCAGAGGCGCGGGGAGAAAACTGTTTTTT.

This clone was picked up one time. The rearrangement uses TRBV7-9 and TRBJ1-6; a weak D match, TRBD1 (5 bases). Trimming shortened V by 6 bases and J by 0 bases, and 15 bases separated the two germline ends. Germline V gene sequence: CDR1 SEHNR, CDR2 FQNEAQ (reference sequence). The CDR3 runs 17 residues. CDR3 nucleotide sequence: TGTGCCAGCAGGGGGGTTTTTGGGAGCTCCTATAATTCACCCCTCCACTTT. Protein sequence: CASRGVFGSSYNSPLHF.

This chain uses TRBV9 with TRBJ2-5, with D maybe TRBD1 (6 bases). V was trimmed by 0 bases and J by 5 bases, leaving 14 bases between them. The CDR3 has 15 amino acids. Germline-derived CDR1 and CDR2 are SGDLS and YYNGEE. The CDR3 here is CASSVGTVLGETQYF. CDR3 DNA: TGTGCCAGCAGCGTAGGGACAGTCCTCGGGGAGACCCAGTACTTC.

V is TRBV27 and J is TRBJ2-1; D may be TRBD2 (6 bases). Germline lookup yields CDR1 MNHEY and CDR2 SMNVEV (reference sequence). V lost 6 bases, J lost 8 bases, and 20 bases lay in between. The CDR3 loop spans 15 amino acids. The CDR3, as DNA: TGTGCCAGCAGCCGGAAGCGGGTCCCTGGGGATGAGCAGTTCTTC. Translation gives CASSRKRVPGDEQFF.

The CDR3 nucleotides are TGTGCCAGCAGCCAACCCGGGACAGGGACCTACGAGCAGTACTTC. Protein product: CASSQPGTGTYEQYF. The chain recombines TRBV28 with TRBJ2-7; 9 positions agree with TRBD1. V shed 6 bases and J 2 bases; nucleotides not matched to a gene: 8. This CDR3 contains 15 residues. Germline assignment: CDR1 MDHEN and CDR2 SYDVKM.

This clone has a handful of counts. V usage is TRBV28 and J usage is TRBJ1-5; the D gene is possibly TRBD1 (6 bases). The ends were cut back, 3 bases at V and 10 bases at J, with 10 bases in the middle. Germline assignment: CDR1 MDHEN and CDR2 SYDVKM. The CDR3 consists of 12 residues. The CDR3 loop reads CASSLGGSPQHF. CDR3 in DNA: TGTGCCAGCAGTTTGGGGGGCAGTCCCCAGCATTTT.

This sequence joins TRBV12-3 or TRBV12-4 and TRBJ1-5, with 8 positions matching TRBD1. The V gene end was trimmed by 6 bases and the J gene end by 6 bases; junction bases not matched to a gene: 4. The CDR3 consists of 13 residues. CDR3 amino acids: CASSQGAGQPQHF. DNA for the CDR3: TGTGCCAGCAGCCAGGGGGCGGGTCAGCCCCAGCATTTT.

The chain has TRBV2 and TRBJ1-4; D ambiguous. V shed 6 bases and J shed 4 bases, with 6 bases lying between them. The germline V gene has CDR1 SNHLY and CDR2 FYNNEI. The CDR3 is 12 amino acids. The CDR3 coding sequence is TGTGCCAGCAGGGTTCATAATGAAAAACTGTTTTTT. Its translation: CASRVHNEKLFF.

The chain links TRBV4-2 to TRBJ1-5; D is possibly TRBD1 (6 bases). Between the trimmed V and J ends, which lost 1 base and 5 bases, there was a span of 12 bases. CDR1 and CDR2 (germline): LGHNA, YNFKEQ. The CDR3 totals 15 residues. Here the CDR3 DNA reads TGTGCCAGCAGCCAAGCCTGGGACATTGATCAGCCCCAGCATTTT. This codes for CASSQAWDIDQPQHF.

The chain carries TRBV11-2 and TRBJ1-5; D not resolved. V lost 1 base to trimming and J lost 6 bases, with 7 bases between them. The CDR3 is made up of 13 amino acids. Looked up from germline, CDR1 is SGHAT and CDR2 is FQNNGV. CDR3: CASSLGGFQPQHF. In DNA, the CDR3 is TGTGCCAGCAGCTTAGGGGGATTTCAGCCCCAGCATTTT.

The chain links TRBV18 to TRBJ2-5; 9 nucleotides align to TRBD1. Germline V CDR1 and CDR2: KGHSH, LQKENI. The J segment lost 5 bases and the V segment lost 2 bases, leaving 9 bases of the junction unmatched. This CDR3 is 16 amino acids long. The CDR3 DNA follows: TGTGCCAGCTCACCAGTAAGGGACAGGGTTGGGGAGACCCAGTACTTC. Protein sequence: CASSPVRDRVGETQYF. The complete variable domain, with remaining parts taken from reference TRBV18 and TRBJ2-5, reads NAGVMQNPRHLVRRRGQEARLRCSPMKGHSHVYWYRQLPEEGLKFMVYLQKENIIDESGMPKERFSAEFPKEGPSILRIQQVVRGDSAAYFCASSPVRDRVGETQYFGPGTRLLVL.

The chain links TRBV2 to TRBJ2-2, with D maybe TRBD1 (6 bases). Trimming removed 4 bases at V and 4 bases at J, with 13 bases between. The CDR3 is made up of 15 amino acids. CDR1 is SNHLY and CDR2 is FYNNEI in the germline V gene. The CDR3: CASSADRSFTGELFF. In DNA, the CDR3 is TGTGCCAGCAGTGCAGACAGGTCCTTCACCGGGGAGCTGTTTTTT. Full variable domain (outside the CDR3, taken from reference TRBV2 and TRBJ2-2): EPEVTQTPSHQVTQMGQEVILRCVPISNHLYFYWYRQILGQKVEFLVSFYNNEISEKSEIFDDQFSVERPDGSNFTLKIRSTKLEDSAMYFCASSADRSFTGELFFGEGSRLTVL.

The chain couples TRBV19 to TRBJ1-1, with D unresolved. The V gene's germline CDR1 is LNHDA and CDR2 SQIVND (reference sequence). V lost 3 bases and J lost 1, with 3 bases in between. The CDR3 extends over 12 amino acids. Written as DNA, the CDR3 is TGTGCCAGTAGTATCCGGAACACTGAAGCTTTCTTT. It encodes CASSIRNTEAFF.

V gene TRBV4-3 combines with J gene TRBJ2-7; no reliable D call. Germline V gene data show CDR1 as LGHNA and CDR2 as YSLEER. Trimming pared 0 bases from V and 6 bases from J, leaving 9 bases between. The CDR3 loop spans 13 amino acids. In DNA, the CDR3 is TGCGCCAGCAGCCAAGATAGGCCATCCGAGCAGTACTTC. This translates into CASSQDRPSEQYF.

This clone was observed once. The chain uses TRBV5-1 and TRBJ2-3; D gene uncertain. The CDR3 length is 13 residues. Deletions cut 1 base from V and 5 bases from J, with 8 bases between. Germline lookup yields CDR1 SGHRS and CDR2 YFSETQ. The CDR3 DNA is TGCGCCAGCAGCTTGTCTCTGGGAGATACGCAGTATTTT. This translates into CASSLSLGDTQYF.

The chain uses TRBV7-9 and TRBJ2-1; D remains unclear. The V gene's germline CDR1 is SEHNR and CDR2 FQNEAQ (reference sequence). V was trimmed by 7 bases and J by 2 bases, leaving 15 bases between them. The CDR3 is 15 residues long. In DNA form, the CDR3 reads TGTGCCAGCACCGGAGAGGCGCACACCTACAATGAGCAGTTCTTC. The encoded protein is CASTGEAHTYNEQFF.

This CDR3 reads CASRGFGGEAFF. The CDR3 DNA reads TGTGCCAGCAGAGGCTTTGGAGGTGAAGCTTTCTTT. This chain joins TRBV6-5 and TRBJ1-1; unclear D gene. The CDR3 has 12 amino acids. The germline V gene has CDR1 MNHEY and CDR2 SVGAGI. V dropped 6 bases and J dropped 7 bases, with 12 bases sitting between them.

This chain joins TRBV29-1 and TRBJ1-2, with D tentatively TRBD1 (5 bases). V dropped 4 bases and J dropped 6 bases, with 9 bases sitting between them. Germline CDR1 is SQVTM and CDR2 is ANQGSEA. This CDR3 is 11 amino acids long. CDR3 region: CSVVKGHGYTF. The DNA for the CDR3 is TGCAGCGTTGTGAAGGGGCATGGCTACACCTTC.